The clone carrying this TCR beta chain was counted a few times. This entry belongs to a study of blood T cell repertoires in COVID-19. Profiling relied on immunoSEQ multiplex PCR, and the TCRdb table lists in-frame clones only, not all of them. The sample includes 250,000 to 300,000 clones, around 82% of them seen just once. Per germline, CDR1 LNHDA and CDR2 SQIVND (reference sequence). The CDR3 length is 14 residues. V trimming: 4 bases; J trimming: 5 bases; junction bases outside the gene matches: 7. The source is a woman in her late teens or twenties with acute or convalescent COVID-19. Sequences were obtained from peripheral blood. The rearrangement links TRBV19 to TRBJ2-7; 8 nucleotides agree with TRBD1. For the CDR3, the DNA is TGTGCCAGTAGTACGCCAGGGGGCGTCGACGAGCAGTACTTC. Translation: CASSTPGGVDEQYF.